This T cell receptor beta chain was found in a study of persistence of HIV-infected CD4 T cells. Between the trimmed V and J ends, which lost 0 bases and 1 base, there was a span of 13 bases. The CDR3 consists of 16 residues. Germline CDR1 is SGDLS and CDR2 is YYNGEE. This nonspecific control used anti-CD3/anti-CD28 bead stimulation of CD4+ T cells. Responding CD4+ T cells were sorted by upregulation of both CD40 ligand and CD69. About this clone itself: What it binds is unknown.

This was the immunoSEQ version 4 assay in survey mode. Clones were sequenced by immunoSEQ multiplex PCR, and TCRdb holds only the in-frame ones, with some missing. In the table there are about 46,000 clones, 70% to 90% of which are singletons. The clonotype was recovered from an adult woman with HIV who was CMV-seropositive. The chain carries TRBV9 and TRBJ2-5; weak D call: TRBD1 (5 bases). The sequenced sample was CD4+ T cells sorted from PBMCs after approximately 19-hour stimulation, obtained from a patient who received antiretroviral therapy. The CDR3 loop reads CASSVASRAFQETQYF. In DNA, the CDR3 is TGTGCCAGCAGCGTAGCCTCCAGGGCTTTCCAAGAGACCCAGTACTTC.